What follows describes a single T cell receptor (beta chain). The sample holds a few counts of this clonotype. What this receptor recognizes is not known. No base-level quality is on record; no much larger clone is a single base apart. From the germline V gene (reference sequence), CDR1 is MNHEY and CDR2 is SMNVEV. Reading from cysteine to phenylalanine, the CDR3 counts 13 amino acids. CDR3 DNA only is kept here, 39 bases in frame from base 1. Cut back by 3 bases and 4 bases, the V and J ends lie 9 bases apart. Library creation used 5' RACE. The instrument given in TCRdb is Illumina HiSeq 2000. A universal primer binding site was added through template switching, and the final cDNA carried a unique molecular identifier so that TCR cDNA molecules could be counted accurately. First-strand cDNA for TCR alpha and beta chains was synthesized from specific primers in the conserved constant-segment region. Each cDNA library was double barcoded, with a SMART-Mk sample barcode plus Illumina barcodes, to control for contamination. Two successive PCR steps introduced TruSeq adapter sequences along with Illumina sample barcodes. TCR alpha and beta cDNA libraries were sequenced on the Illumina HiSeq platform with custom primers. As for how the authors treated the data: MiGEC processed the raw reads to extract unique molecular identifiers, while MiXCR was used to determine the CDR3 positions. Recombination models were inferred per individual with the repgenHMM and IGoR tools using an EM algorithm. The tcR package in R was used for shared clonotype analysis, with sharing normalized by the product of cloneset sizes. To study raw recombination without the effects of thymic and clonal selection, out-of-frame nonproductive sequences were analyzed. The raw public data were reprocessed by TCRdb itself: fastp quality trimming at Q25, MiXCR clonotype calling, in-frame beta chains only. One record per CDR3 amino acid sequence lists the most common genes and DNA. The V and J calls here are based on TCRdb, not the publication. This sample holds about 520,000 distinct CDR3 sequences; around 20% were observed only once. The ten largest clones represent under 0.95% of the sample.

This sample is drawn from a study of identical twins (dated by TCRdb to the mid-2010s). The study in broad terms: TCR alpha and beta repertoires from monozygotic twins, unrelated adults of various ages and cord blood were deep-sequenced to test whether fetal clonotypes persist. To rule out contamination, replicate twin experiments were performed at different times with different library preparation protocols.

Here is what the overall study found, with its caveats: Excess twin sharing in beta out-of-frame sequences was weaker because fewer shared sequences lowered the signal-to-noise ratio. Abundant cord blood beta clonotypes carried fewer insertions; young adult naive repertoires showed a weaker similar trend, while memory repertoires showed none. Conclusions relied on cross-sectional statistical analysis, since the same donors could not be followed over many years. Compared with coincidental sharing between unrelated individuals, an excess of low generation-probability sequences was observed among out-of-frame TCR alpha sequences shared between twins. Invariant T cells such as MAIT and iNKT could partly confound zero-insertion analyses, although diverse VJ usage argued against such confounding for most clonotypes. In monozygotic twins, out-of-frame TCR alpha sharing was systematically underestimated by recombination models, although the models agreed with sharing between unrelated individuals.

Only healthy Caucasian donors were included. Three pairs of female monozygotic twins, all aged roughly 18 to 29 years, made up the twin cohort. Positive isolation kits from Invitrogen were used to isolate CD4+ and CD8+ T cell populations. The same sample was also studied in work on T cells expressing NK-cell markers. Taken from the second paper: Three sorted T-cell subsets (CD3+CD56+NKG2C+, CD3+CD56+NKG2C- and CD3+CD56-NKG2C+) from fewer than 10 donors had their TCR beta-chain repertoires profiled. Of the eight sequenced donors, seven were found to be HCMV-seropositive and one was found to be HCMV-seronegative. To restrict sorting to alphabetaTCR-expressing T cells, an anti-gammadeltaTCR antibody was added in several experiments. In a handful of donors, the dominant CD3+CD56+NKG2C+ clonotypes were found to rank among the top 10 CD8+ clonotypes and to make up 1.0-7.0% of CD8+ T cells. Those dominant clonotypes were again the most abundant among CD3+CD56-NKG2C+ cells in a few donors, at roughly 25-65%. Whether the expanded NKG2C-expressing T cell clones were specific for HCMV antigens was left unclear. The study sequenced eight donors, all healthy volunteers chosen at random: three men and five women. HCMV serostatus was determined by detecting HCMV-specific IgG in serum with a commercial ELISA kit. Reads were demultiplexed and grouped by UMI with MIGEC, and clonotypes were assembled and quantified with MiTCR. Only TCR cDNA sequences supported by at least two reads were kept to exclude erroneous sequences. The tcR package was used for downstream repertoire analysis, and clonotypes were matched across fractions by CDR3 nucleotide sequence plus V segment. VDJmatch was used to annotate antigen specificity against VDJdb, with one amino acid substitution allowed in CDR3.

The receptor was isolated from a young woman in good health. Specimen: CD4+ T cells sorted from blood. The rearrangement combines TRBV27 with TRBJ1-2; a tentative D match to TRBD1 spans 6 bases. The CDR3 protein is CASSFQDSYGYTF. Read as DNA, the sequence is TGTGCCAGCAGTTTTCAGGACAGCTATGGCTACACCTTC.